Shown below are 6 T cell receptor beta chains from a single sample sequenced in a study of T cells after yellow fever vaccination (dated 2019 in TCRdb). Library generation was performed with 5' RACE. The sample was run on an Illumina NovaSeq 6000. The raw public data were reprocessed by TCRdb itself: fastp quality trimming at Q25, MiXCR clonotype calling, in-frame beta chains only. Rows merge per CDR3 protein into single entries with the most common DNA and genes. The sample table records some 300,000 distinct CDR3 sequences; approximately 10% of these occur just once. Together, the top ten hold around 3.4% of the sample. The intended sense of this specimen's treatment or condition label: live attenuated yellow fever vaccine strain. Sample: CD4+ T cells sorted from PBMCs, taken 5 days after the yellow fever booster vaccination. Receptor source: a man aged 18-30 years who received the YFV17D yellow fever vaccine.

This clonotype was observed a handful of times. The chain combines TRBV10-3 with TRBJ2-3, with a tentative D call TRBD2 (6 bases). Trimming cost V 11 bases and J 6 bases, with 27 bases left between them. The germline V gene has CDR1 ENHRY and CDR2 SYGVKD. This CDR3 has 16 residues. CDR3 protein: CALGRTDGGSRDTQYF. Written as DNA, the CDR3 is TGTGCCCTAGGGAGGACCGACGGTGGGTCCAGGGATACGCAGTATTTT.

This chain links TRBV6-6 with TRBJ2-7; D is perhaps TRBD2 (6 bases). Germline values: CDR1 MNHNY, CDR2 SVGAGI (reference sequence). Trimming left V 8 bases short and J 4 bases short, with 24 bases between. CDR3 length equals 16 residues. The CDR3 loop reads CASSNRGLLSLYEQYF. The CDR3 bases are TGTGCCAGCTCGAACCGGGGGTTACTATCCCTTTACGAGCAGTACTTC.

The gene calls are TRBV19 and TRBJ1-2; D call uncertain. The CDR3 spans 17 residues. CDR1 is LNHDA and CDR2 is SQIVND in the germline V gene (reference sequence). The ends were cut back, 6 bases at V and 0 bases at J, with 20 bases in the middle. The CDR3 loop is CASRDQDGIETNYGYTF. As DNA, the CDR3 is TGTGCCAGTAGGGACCAGGACGGAATAGAAACTAACTATGGCTACACCTTC.

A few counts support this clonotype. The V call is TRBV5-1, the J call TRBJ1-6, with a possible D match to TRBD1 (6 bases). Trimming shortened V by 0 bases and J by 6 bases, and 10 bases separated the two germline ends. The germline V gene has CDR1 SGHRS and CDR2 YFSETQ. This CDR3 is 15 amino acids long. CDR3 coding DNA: TGCGCCAGCAGCTTGGAGGGGGATATTAATTCACCCCTCCACTTT. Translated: CASSLEGDINSPLHF.

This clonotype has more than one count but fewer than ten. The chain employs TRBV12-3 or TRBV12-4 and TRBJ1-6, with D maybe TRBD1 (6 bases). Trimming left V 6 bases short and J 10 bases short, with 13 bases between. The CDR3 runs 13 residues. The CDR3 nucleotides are TGTGCCAGCAGGGGGGCGGTCTGGTCACCCCTCCACTTT. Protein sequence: CASRGAVWSPLHF.

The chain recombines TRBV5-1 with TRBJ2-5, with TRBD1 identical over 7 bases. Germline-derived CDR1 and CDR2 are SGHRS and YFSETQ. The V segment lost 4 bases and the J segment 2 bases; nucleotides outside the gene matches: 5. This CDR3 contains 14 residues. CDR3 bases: TGCGCCAGCAGCCCTGGGACAGAACAAGAGACCCAGTACTTC. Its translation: CASSPGTEQETQYF.